The 19 T cell receptor beta chains below come from one sample, sequenced in a study of control samples from healthy donors and cancer patients. Libraries were prepared by immunoSEQ multiplex PCR; TCRdb keeps only in-frame clonotypes and omits some of them. The sample has 80,000 or so clones, 85% to 90% seen once. Source material: blood. Receptors were obtained from a man between 50 and 59 years old in good health.

The V gene is TRBV7-9, the J gene TRBJ1-2, with 7 positions matching TRBD1. The CDR3 extends over 13 amino acids. The J segment lost 5 bases and the V segment lost 5 bases, leaving 5 bases of the junction unmatched. Germline CDR1 SEHNR, CDR2 FQNEAQ (reference sequence). The CDR3 DNA follows: TGTGCCAGCAGCCGTCAACAGGGGTATGGCTACACCTTC. Residues: CASSRQQGYGYTF.

The CDR3 DNA reads TGTGCCTGGAGTACAGGGGCGGGGGCTGCCTATGGCTACACCTTC. This codes for CAWSTGAGAAYGYTF. The chain employs TRBV30 and TRBJ1-2, with 7 nucleotides matching TRBD1. Germline assignment: CDR1 GTSNPN and CDR2 SVGIG (reference sequence). V dropped 2 bases and J dropped 4; count of bases not matched to a gene: 10. The CDR3 is made up of 15 amino acids.

The V and J genes are TRBV18 and TRBJ2-2; 12 nucleotides line up with TRBD2. There are 18 residues in the CDR3. The germline gives CDR1 KGHSH, CDR2 LQKENI. V was clipped by 3 bases and J by 4 bases; unmatched bases: 9. This CDR3 is CASSPLAGGPQTTGELFF. Here the CDR3 DNA reads TGTGCCAGCTCACCCCTAGCGGGGGGGCCACAGACCACCGGGGAGCTGTTTTTT.

The chain employs TRBV11-2 and TRBJ2-1; TRBD1 matches at 10 bases. The CDR3 length is 14 residues. Trimming took 4 bases from V and 9 from J; bases not matched to a gene: 6. Per germline, CDR1 SGHAT and CDR2 FQNNGV. In DNA form, the CDR3 reads TGTGCCAGCAGCTCGGACAGGGGGTTGGGTGAGCAGTTCTTC. Its protein is CASSSDRGLGEQFF.

The chain has TRBV3-1 (or the pseudogene TRBV3-2) and TRBJ2-5, with TRBD2 identical over 7 bases. The CDR3 is made up of 18 amino acids. The germline gives CDR1 LGHDT, CDR2 YNNKEL (reference sequence). Trimming removed 0 bases from V and 5 bases from J; junction bases left unmatched: 15. DNA of the CDR3: TGTGCCAGCAGCCAAGATAAGAGGCTAGCGGCGAAAAGGGAGACCCAGTACTTC. Amino acid sequence: CASSQDKRLAAKRETQYF.

The chain employs TRBV3-1 (or the pseudogene TRBV3-2) and TRBJ1-6; D ambiguous. CDR3 length: 12 residues. The V end lost 1 base, the J end lost 7 bases, and 2 bases lay between the germline ends. Germline CDR1 reads LGHDT; CDR2 reads YNNKEL (reference sequence). The CDR3 DNA is TGTGCCAGCAGCCAAGTGAATTCACCCCTCCACTTT. Translation: CASSQVNSPLHF.

This rearrangement joins TRBV2 to TRBJ1-1; tentatively, D is TRBD1 (5 bases). CDR1 is SNHLY and CDR2 is FYNNEI in the germline V gene. The CDR3 totals 15 residues. The V end was cut by 11 bases, the J end by 0 bases, with 19 bases between. The CDR3 protein is CALDRGIVVNTEAFF. The DNA of the CDR3 is TGTGCCCTCGACCGGGGCATTGTGGTGAACACTGAAGCTTTCTTT.

This chain uses TRBV5-1 with TRBJ1-4; no firm D call. The V and J ends lost 0 bases and 0 bases respectively, with 12 bases between them. CDR3 length: 17 residues. Germline loops: CDR1 SGHRS, CDR2 YFSETQ. The CDR3 loop reads CASSLGSSFATNEKLFF. The CDR3 DNA is TGCGCCAGCAGCTTGGGTAGCAGTTTCGCAACTAATGAAAAACTGTTTTTT.

This chain connects TRBV10-2 to TRBJ2-7; D gene uncertain. Trimming left V 3 bases short and J 4 bases short, with 13 bases between. The CDR3 runs to 14 residues. Per germline, CDR1 WSHSY and CDR2 SAAADI. The CDR3 coding sequence is TGCGCCAGCAGTGAAGGCGCCGACGATTACGAGCAGTACTTC. It yields the protein CASSEGADDYEQYF.

The V call is TRBV19, the J call TRBJ1-2; 7 bases align to TRBD1. The germline gives CDR1 LNHDA, CDR2 SQIVND (reference sequence). Losses at the gene ends were 6 bases for V and 4 bases for J; bases not matched to a gene: 5. This CDR3 spans 13 amino acids. CDR3 in amino acids: CASRGQDTYGYTF. CDR3 nucleotide sequence: TGTGCCAGTAGAGGACAGGACACCTATGGCTACACCTTC.

The chain recombines TRBV5-1 with TRBJ1-4; maybe TRBD1 (6 bases). The V and J ends lost 0 bases and 6 bases respectively, with 15 bases between them. The CDR3 contains 16 residues. Germline V CDR1 and CDR2: SGHRS, YFSETQ. The CDR3 region has the DNA TGCGCCAGCAGCTTGGCAGGGGCGGCTTTGGATGAAAAACTGTTTTTT. It yields the protein CASSLAGAALDEKLFF.

CDR3 loop: CASSFIGAEGIGYTF. CDR3 DNA: TGTGCCAGCAGCTTTATTGGGGCTGAGGGTATCGGCTACACCTTC. The chain combines TRBV5-6 with TRBJ1-2; D may be TRBD1 (5 bases). The CDR3 totals 15 residues. Per the germline V gene, CDR1 is SGHDT and CDR2 is YYEEEE. Trimming removed 2 bases from V and 8 bases from J, with 19 bases in between.

This clone is medium-sized by share. The genes are TRBV11-3 and TRBJ2-7; the D is unclear. CDR3 size: 13 residues. Germline V lookup: CDR1 SGHNT, CDR2 YENEEA. Trimming took off 4 bases at V and 2 bases at J, with 9 bases between the two ends. In DNA, the CDR3 is TGTGCCAGCAGCTCCAGCCTAACCTACGAGCAGTACTTC. Residues: CASSSSLTYEQYF. The full variable domain, with the rest looked up from reference TRBV11-3 and TRBJ2-7, is EAGVVQSPRYKIIEKKQPVAFWCNPISGHNTLYWYLQNLGQGPELLIRYENEEAVDDSQLPKDRFSAERLKGVDSTLKIQPAELGDSAVYLCASSSSLTYEQYFGPGTRLTVT.

This clone was seen a few times. The chain couples TRBV20-1 to TRBJ1-3, with D tentatively TRBD1 (6 bases). This CDR3 region has 16 residues. Germline assignment: CDR1 DFQATT and CDR2 SNEGSKA (reference sequence). Trimming took off 3 bases at V and 1 base at J, with 16 bases between the two ends. The CDR3 here is CSASSGGLSSGNTIYF. The DNA for the CDR3 is TGCAGTGCTAGTAGCGGGGGGCTCAGTTCTGGAAACACCATATATTTT.

The CDR3 nucleotides are TGCGCCAGCAGCGGAGGACAGCTAAATAATTCACCCCTCCACTTT. Translation gives CASSGGQLNNSPLHF. V usage is TRBV5-1 and J usage is TRBJ1-6; tentative D call: TRBD1 (6 bases). This CDR3 is built from 15 residues. Germline assignment: CDR1 SGHRS and CDR2 YFSETQ. Between the trimmed V and J ends, which lost 4 bases and 5 bases, there was a span of 13 bases. The full variable domain, in which reference TRBV5-1 and TRBJ1-6 provide the parts outside the CDR3, is KAGVTQTPRYLIKTRGQQVTLSCSPISGHRSVSWYQQTPGQGLQFLFEYFSETQRNKGNFPGRFSGRQFSNSRSEMNVSTLELGDSALYLCASSGGQLNNSPLHFGNGTRLTVT.

The V call is TRBV7-6, the J call TRBJ2-5; 11 bases match TRBD2. Germline lookup yields CDR1 SGHVS and CDR2 FNYEAQ. J gave up 6 bases and V 8 bases, and 11 bases lay outside the gene matches. The CDR3 is made up of 15 amino acids. CDR3 DNA sequence: TGTGCCAGCCTATCGCCCGGGACTAGCGGCCAGACCCAGTACTTC. Residues: CASLSPGTSGQTQYF.

The chain employs TRBV7-2 and TRBJ2-7; TRBD1 agrees at 9 bases. The CDR3 covers 16 residues. After removal of 5 bases from V and 0 bases from J, the junction contained 8 bases not matched to a gene. Germline loops: CDR1 SGHTA, CDR2 FQGNSA. CDR3 protein: CASSQDRDRASYEQYF. DNA for the CDR3: TGTGCCAGCAGCCAAGACCGGGACAGGGCCTCCTACGAGCAGTACTTC.

This clone showed up just once. J is TRBJ2-7 and V is TRBV11-3; D is unresolved. CDR1 is SGHNT and CDR2 is YENEEA in the germline V gene. This CDR3 is 15 amino acids long. V was clipped by 5 bases and J by 0 bases, with 14 bases between them. CDR3 amino acids: CASSLRRTSSYEQYF. The CDR3 DNA reads as TGTGCCAGCAGCCTCCGTAGAACGAGCTCCTACGAGCAGTACTTC.

This clone was observed once. The chain links TRBV18 to TRBJ1-1; D unclear. Germline V CDR1 and CDR2: KGHSH, LQKENI. The CDR3 consists of 14 residues. V was pared by 2 bases and J by 6 bases, with 13 bases between. The CDR3 reads CASSPEADGPEAFF. For the CDR3, the DNA is TGTGCCAGCTCACCAGAGGCGGATGGACCTGAAGCTTTCTTT.